One and the same sample provided the 21 T cell receptor beta chains below, sequenced in a study of blood T cell repertoires in COVID-19. This table comes from immunoSEQ multiplex PCR, and its TCRdb copy is limited to in-frame clones, with some not included. The sample records some 150,000 clones, approximately 81% being singletons. The sequenced sample was peripheral blood. These receptors were collected from a human donor in a cohort sampled during active COVID-19.

The rearrangement joins TRBV2 to TRBJ1-5; D uncertain. Trimming took off 4 bases at V and 2 bases at J, with 12 bases between the two ends. CDR3 length equals 15 residues. Germline V lookup: CDR1 SNHLY, CDR2 FYNNEI. CDR3 in amino acids: CASSADAGGNQPQHF. CDR3 nucleotide sequence: TGTGCCAGCAGTGCCGACGCCGGGGGCAATCAGCCCCAGCATTTT.

The rearrangement uses TRBV6-5 and TRBJ2-2; D is possibly TRBD1 (7 bases). The CDR3 is made up of 14 amino acids. Germline-derived CDR1 and CDR2 are MNHEY and SVGAGI. Trimming stripped 5 bases from V and 6 bases from J, with 13 bases between. For the CDR3, the DNA is TGTGCCAGCAGTAACGCGGGACAGCCCGGGGAGCTGTTTTTT. This sequence encodes CASSNAGQPGELFF.

For this clone: Other nucleotide sequences in the sample specify the same CDR3. The chain carries TRBV27 and TRBJ2-2; the D is unclear. The V end was cut by 6 bases, the J end by 4 bases, with 9 bases between. The V gene's germline CDR1 is MNHEY and CDR2 SMNVEV (reference sequence). The CDR3 totals 13 residues. CDR3 residues: CASSPLATGELFF. The CDR3 DNA reads TGTGCCAGCAGCCCACTTGCCACCGGGGAGCTGTTTTTT.

The CDR3 nucleotides read TGTGCCAGCAGCCAAGGTCTAGCGGGTCGCTACGAGCAGTACTTC. Translated: CASSQGLAGRYEQYF. V is TRBV3-1 (or the pseudogene TRBV3-2) and J is TRBJ2-7; 8 bases agree with TRBD2. J was trimmed by 3 bases and V by 1 base; bases with no gene match: 5. This CDR3 spans 15 amino acids. CDR1 is LGHDT, CDR2 YNNKEL, per germline (reference sequence).

The rearrangement uses TRBV24-1 and TRBJ1-5; TRBD1 aligns across 8 bases. This CDR3 contains 16 residues. V was clipped by 3 bases and J by 6 bases; unmatched bases: 9. CDR1 and CDR2 from the germline V gene are KGHDR and SFDVKD. In nucleotides, the CDR3 is TGTGCCACCAGTGATCCTCGACAGGGGACAAGTCAGCCCCAGCATTTT. It yields the protein CATSDPRQGTSQPQHF.

Here the CDR3 reads CASSLAGGLETQYF. The DNA of the CDR3 is TGTGCCAGCAGTTTGGCAGGGGGCTTGGAGACCCAGTACTTC. This chain connects TRBV6-5 to TRBJ2-5; 8 bases are shared with TRBD1. V gave up 4 bases and J gave up 5 bases; unmatched junction bases: 6. The CDR3 consists of 14 residues. CDR1 is MNHEY and CDR2 is SVGAGI in the germline V gene.

This clone was observed once. The rearrangement joins TRBV4-3 to TRBJ1-2, with TRBD1 as a possible D gene (6 bases). This CDR3 is built from 19 residues. V lost 3 bases and J 5 bases, leaving 28 bases between the germline ends. CDR1 LGHNA and CDR2 YSLEER come from the germline V gene. CDR3 nucleotides: TGCGCCAGCAGCCACGACAATGGGAGGGGGGCCCAAAGAACTTATGGCTACACCTTC. Its protein is CASSHDNGRGAQRTYGYTF.

This clone was recorded once. CDR3: CASSLGQGVESPLHF. The CDR3 DNA sequence: TGTGCCAGCAGCTTAGGTCAGGGGGTGGAATCACCCCTCCACTTT. The chain employs TRBV11-2 and TRBJ1-6; 7 bases match TRBD1. The CDR3 totals 15 residues. Germline V gene sequence: CDR1 SGHAT, CDR2 FQNNGV. V shed 1 base and J 10 bases; nucleotides not matched to a gene: 7.

The V call is TRBV18, the J call TRBJ1-2; 7 bases are shared with TRBD1. J lost 10 bases, V lost 6 bases, and 14 bases had no gene match. From germline, CDR1 is KGHSH and CDR2 LQKENI. The CDR3 loop spans 14 amino acids. The CDR3 is CASSPDTQGVSYTF. CDR3 sequence (DNA): TGTGCCAGCTCTCCAGACACGCAGGGGGTGTCCTACACCTTC.

This chain joins TRBV7-3 and TRBJ2-1; TRBD2 matches 9 bases. The CDR3 runs to 14 residues. V shed 3 bases and J 8 bases; nucleotides not matched to a gene: 5. In germline, CDR1 is SGHTA, CDR2 FQGTGA. This chain's CDR3 is CASSFGAGGYEQFF. The CDR3 DNA reads as TGTGCCAGCAGCTTTGGAGCGGGGGGATATGAGCAGTTCTTC.

The chain combines TRBV19 with TRBJ2-7; TRBD1 might be the D (6 bases). V lost 5 bases and J lost 4, with 9 bases in between. The CDR3 totals 12 residues. CDR1 is LNHDA, CDR2 SQIVND, per germline (reference sequence). The CDR3, as DNA: TGTGCCAGTAGTCTCACAGGGTACGAGCAGTACTTC. This encodes CASSLTGYEQYF.

J is TRBJ1-4 and V is TRBV7-9, with 7 bases aligning to TRBD1. CDR1 and CDR2 from the germline V gene are SEHNR and FQNEAQ (reference sequence). J was trimmed by 6 bases and V by 0 bases; bases with no gene match: 1. This CDR3 has 14 residues. DNA for the CDR3: TGTGCCAGCAGCTTAGCCGGGACAGATGAAAAACTGTTTTTT. This encodes CASSLAGTDEKLFF.

This clone occurred once. The V gene is TRBV5-6, the J gene TRBJ1-6, with a tentative D call TRBD1 (5 bases). V shed 0 bases and J shed 7 bases, with 11 bases lying between them. The CDR3 totals 15 residues. In germline, CDR1 is SGHDT, CDR2 YYEEEE. CDR3 coding DNA: TGTGCCAGCAGCTTGGGGTGGGGCGAAAATTCACCCCTCCACTTT. Translated: CASSLGWGENSPLHF. The complete variable domain, with remaining parts taken from reference TRBV5-6 and TRBJ1-6, reads DAGVTQSPTHLIKTRGQQVTLRCSPKSGHDTVSWYQQALGQGPQFIFQYYEEEERQRGNFPDRFSGHQFPNYSSELNVNALLLGDSALYLCASSLGWGENSPLHFGNGTRLTVT.

The chain recombines TRBV19 with TRBJ1-2; perhaps TRBD1 as D (6 bases). Germline values: CDR1 LNHDA, CDR2 SQIVND (reference sequence). V dropped 5 bases and J dropped 4 bases, with 17 bases sitting between them. The length of the CDR3 is 15 residues. DNA for the CDR3: TGTGCCAGTAGTGATGGACAGACTCGGGCCTATGGCTACACCTTC. Amino acid sequence: CASSDGQTRAYGYTF.

This clone occurred a few times. The gene calls are TRBV10-3 and TRBJ2-2; TRBD1 matches 9 bases. J was trimmed by 2 bases and V by 6 bases; bases with no gene match: 4. Per the germline V gene, CDR1 is ENHRY and CDR2 is SYGVKD. This CDR3 region has 15 residues. This CDR3 reads CAISETGGNTGELFF. CDR3 DNA sequence: TGTGCCATCAGCGAAACAGGGGGCAACACCGGGGAGCTGTTTTTT.

This sequence joins TRBV27 and TRBJ1-2; D might be TRBD1 (6 bases). V was shortened by 5 bases and J by 8 bases, with 15 bases between the two germline ends. Germline V lookup: CDR1 MNHEY, CDR2 SMNVEV (reference sequence). The length of the CDR3 is 13 residues. As DNA, the CDR3 is TGTGCCAGCAGTCTCACCGGGACATGGGGCTACACCTTC. Its translation: CASSLTGTWGYTF.

The V and J genes are TRBV25-1 and TRBJ1-1; possibly TRBD1 for D (6 bases). The CDR3 loop spans 13 amino acids. V lost 5 bases, J lost 4 bases, and 11 bases lay in between. Germline CDR1 reads MGHDK; CDR2 reads SYGVNS. CDR3 residues: CASSPLGATEAFF. In DNA, the CDR3 is TGTGCCAGCAGTCCACTGGGGGCCACTGAAGCTTTCTTT.

J is TRBJ1-4 and V is TRBV19; 9 nucleotides match TRBD1. The CDR3 is 16 residues long. V lost 6 bases and J lost 7; bases outside the gene matches: 12. Germline V lookup: CDR1 LNHDA, CDR2 SQIVND (reference sequence). CDR3: CASSRRPGQGFEKLFF. For the CDR3, the DNA is TGTGCCAGTAGCCGACGCCCGGGACAGGGATTTGAAAAACTGTTTTTT.

The gene calls are TRBV6-1 and TRBJ2-5; weak D call: TRBD1 (5 bases). Trimming removed 1 base from V and 2 bases from J, with 11 bases in between. Germline values: CDR1 MNHNS, CDR2 SASEGT. The CDR3 runs to 15 residues. In nucleotides, the CDR3 is TGTGCCAGCAGTGAAGGGGGCCTCCAACAAGAGACCCAGTACTTC. Translation gives CASSEGGLQQETQYF.

This chain joins TRBV11-2 and TRBJ1-3; no clear D gene. Between the trimmed V and J ends, which lost 1 base and 7 bases, there was a span of 8 bases. The CDR3 is 13 residues long. Germline V gene lookup returns CDR1 SGHAT and CDR2 FQNNGV. The CDR3 protein is CASSLAGGNTIYF. CDR3 in DNA: TGTGCCAGCAGCTTAGCAGGAGGGAACACCATATATTTT.

The rearrangement joins TRBV18 to TRBJ1-5; the D gene is possibly TRBD1 (5 bases). The germline V gene encodes CDR1 KGHSH and CDR2 LQKENI. V shed 6 bases and J shed 2 bases, with 11 bases lying between them. The CDR3 covers 14 residues. The CDR3 DNA reads TGTGCCAGCTCGGGGGGGGACGGCAATCAGCCCCAGCATTTT. It specifies CASSGGDGNQPQHF.